Listed below are T cell receptor beta chains from one sample, sequenced in a study of cytomegalovirus exposure and HLA in healthy donors. Sequenced by immunoSEQ multiplex PCR; TCRdb stores in-frame clones only, minus some. The sample records approximately 150,000 clones, more than 65% being singletons. The sequenced sample was PBMCs. Receptors were obtained from a man younger than 30 in good health and CMV-seropositive. CDR3s include the opening cysteine and the closing phenylalanine or tryptophan. The order of the fields is J gene, V gene, clone size, D gene, CDR3 DNA, CDR3 protein. D genes are given only for firm matches. The listing skips clone size in some rows; elsewhere it reads once, few, many or a size class.

>TRBJ2-1|TRBV30|.|TRBD2
TGTGCCTGGAGTCCGGGACTAGGGGTAAGCAATGAGCAGTTCTTC
CAWSPGLGVSNEQFF
>TRBJ2-7|TRBV4-3|.|.
TGCGCCAGCAGCCAAACTGTTGCCTACGAGCAGTACTTC
CASSQTVAYEQYF
>TRBJ2-7|TRBV5-4|.|TRBD1
TGTGCCAGCAGCTCGGCGACAGGGGGCCTAGACTACGAGCAGTACTTC
CASSSATGGLDYEQYF
>TRBJ1-2|TRBV10-3|.|.
TGTGCCATCAGTGATCAGTGGGACTGGCAGGGCTACACCTTC
CAISDQWDWQGYTF
>TRBJ2-7|TRBV19|once|TRBD2
TGTGCCAGTCGCGGGACTAACTACGAGCAGTACTTC
CASRGTNYEQYF
>TRBJ1-6|TRBV5-6|.|.
TGTGCCAGCAGCCCAGGACAGCCAAATAATTCACCCCTCCACTTT
CASSPGQPNNSPLHF
>TRBJ2-1|TRBV2|.|.
TGTGCCAGCAGTTATCTACAGGACCTATACAATGAGCAGTTCTTC
CASSYLQDLYNEQFF
>TRBJ2-2|TRBV19|.|TRBD1
TGTGCCAGTGGGACAGGTACCGGGGAGCTGTTTTTT
CASGTGTGELFF
>TRBJ2-3|TRBV7-2|.|TRBD2
TGTGCCAGCAGCTTAGGGCAAGCGGGAGGGAGGACAGATACGCAGTATTTT
CASSLGQAGGRTDTQYF
>TRBJ1-5|TRBV29-1|.|.
TGCAGCGTCAGGGAAGATAGCAATCAGCCCCAGCATTTT
CSVREDSNQPQHF
>TRBJ1-2|TRBV19|.|.
TGTGCCAGTAGTATGACCGGGACAACCTCTTCTGGCTACACCTTC
CASSMTGTTSSGYTF
>TRBJ2-2|TRBV5-1|.|TRBD1
TGCGCCAGCAGTCTCGGGACAGCGAACACCGGGGAGCTGTTTTTT
CASSLGTANTGELFF
>TRBJ2-7|TRBV5-1|.|.
TGCGCCAGCAGCTTGGCAGGCAGGGGAGCCGAGCAGTACTTC
CASSLAGRGAEQYF
>TRBJ1-2|TRBV19|.|.
TGTGCCAGTGTGGACAGAGACTATGGCTACACCTTC
CASVDRDYGYTF
>TRBJ1-2|TRBV5-5|.|.
TGTGCCAGCAGCCCTGGAAGGGAGGATGGCTACACCTTC
CASSPGREDGYTF
>TRBJ1-1|TRBV6-1|.|.
TGTGCCAGCAGTGATGCGGCGAGGGTAACGGACACTGAAGCTTTCTTT
CASSDAARVTDTEAFF
>TRBJ2-3|TRBV4-3|.|.
TGCGCCAGCAGCCATAGCGGTCCTGGCACAGATACGCAGTATTTT
CASSHSGPGTDTQYF
>TRBJ2-1|TRBV28|few|TRBD2
TGTGCCGCCGGGACTAGCGGGAGAAATGAGCAGTTCTTC
CAAGTSGRNEQFF
>TRBJ2-1|TRBV4-3|.|TRBD1
TGCGCCAGCAGCCAAGTAAGGATGACAGGGGGCAGTGAGCAGTTCTTC
CASSQVRMTGGSEQFF
>TRBJ1-4|TRBV9|.|.
TGTGCCAGCAGCGCGGGGGGAGGGGCTCTTACCTTT
CASSAGGGALTF
>TRBJ2-2|TRBV15|once|.
TGTGCCACCACGGACAGAAGGTTCACCGGGGAGCTGTTTTTT
CATTDRRFTGELFF
>TRBJ2-1|TRBV6-5|.|TRBD1
TGTGCCAGCAGTTACTCCGGACAGGGCAATGAGCAGTTCTTC
CASSYSGQGNEQFF
>TRBJ1-3|TRBV30|.|.
TGTGCCTGGGATGACAGCTCTGGAAACACCATATATTTT
CAWDDSSGNTIYF
>TRBJ2-5|TRBV6-5|few|TRBD2
TGTGCCACTACGGCTTCTAGCGGGAGAAAGACCCAGTACTTC
CATTASSGRKTQYF
>TRBJ1-5|TRBV2|few|.
TGTGCCAGCTCGGGGGACAATCAGCCCCAGCATTTT
CASSGDNQPQHF